A single sample gave rise to the 15 T cell receptor beta chains below, sequenced in a study of technical replicates of blood from several donors. Data came from immunoSEQ multiplex PCR; TCRdb stores just in-frame clones and leaves some out. The table has tens of thousands of clones, 89% seen once. Material for sequencing was T cells isolated from PBMCs. All receptors come from a human donor in good health.

The V and J genes are TRBV5-4 and TRBJ2-1; weak D call: TRBD2 (7 bases). The CDR3 loop spans 14 amino acids. CDR1 and CDR2 from the germline V gene are SGHNT and YYREEE (reference sequence). The germline V and J ends were trimmed by 2 bases and 9 bases, with 15 bases remaining between them. The CDR3 is CASSFGGAEGEQFF. The CDR3 DNA reads TGTGCCAGCAGCTTTGGGGGGGCGGAGGGTGAGCAGTTCTTC.

This chain uses TRBV9 with TRBJ2-7; TRBD1 might be the D (5 bases). The germline CDR1 and CDR2 sequences are SGDLS and YYNGEE. V was trimmed by 0 bases and J by 0 bases, leaving 10 bases between them. The CDR3 is 15 residues long. The CDR3 nucleotides are TGTGCCAGCAGCGTAGCAGGGTTTAGCTCCTACGAGCAGTACTTC. This translates into CASSVAGFSSYEQYF.

This rearrangement joins TRBV30 to TRBJ2-6; no definite D call. The CDR3 is made up of 14 amino acids. Trimming removed 2 bases from V and 0 bases from J, with 5 bases in between. Per germline, CDR1 GTSNPN and CDR2 SVGIG (reference sequence). CDR3 sequence: CAWSLASGANVLTF. In nucleotides, the CDR3 is TGTGCCTGGAGTCTGGCCTCTGGGGCCAACGTCCTGACTTTC.

The chain uses TRBV30 and TRBJ2-1, with D maybe TRBD2 (6 bases). This CDR3 contains 12 residues. Trimming pared 0 bases from V and 8 bases from J, leaving 8 bases between. Germline assignment: CDR1 GTSNPN and CDR2 SVGIG (reference sequence). This CDR3 reads CAWSVLAHEQFF. The CDR3 DNA is TGTGCCTGGAGTGTACTAGCCCATGAGCAGTTCTTC. Full variable domain (rest looked up from reference TRBV30 and TRBJ2-1): SQTIHQWPATLVQPVGSPLSLECTVEGTSNPNLYWYRQAAGRGLQLLFYSVGIGQISSEVPQNLSASRPQDRQFILSSKKLLLSDSGFYLCAWSVLAHEQFFGPGTRLTVL.

CDR3 DNA: TGTGCCAGCAGCCTCTGGACAGCTGGGGGGGTGAACACTGAAGCTTTCTTT. Its translation: CASSLWTAGGVNTEAFF. V gene TRBV11-3 combines with J gene TRBJ1-1, with a weak D call TRBD1 (6 bases). V lost 5 bases and J 0 bases, leaving 19 bases between the germline ends. Germline values: CDR1 SGHNT, CDR2 YENEEA. The CDR3 covers 17 residues.

A single count supports this clone. The chain is built from TRBV25-1 and TRBJ2-5; possibly TRBD1 for D (5 bases). V was cut by 0 bases and J by 3 bases, with 11 bases left in between. The CDR3 sequence is 15 residues long. From germline, CDR1 is MGHDK and CDR2 SYGVNS. The CDR3 DNA is TGTGCCAGCAGTGAATATACGCCAGGGAAAGAGACCCAGTACTTC. Translating it yields CASSEYTPGKETQYF. The variable domain in full, completed from reference TRBV25-1 and TRBJ2-5, reads EADIYQTPRYLVIGTGKKITLECSQTMGHDKMYWYQQDPGMELHLIHYSYGVNSTEKGDLSSESTVSRIRTEHFPLTLESARPSHTSQYLCASSEYTPGKETQYFGPGTRLLVL.

The genes are TRBV9 and TRBJ2-5; 10 nucleotides agree with TRBD2. The CDR3 consists of 15 residues. Germline V gene sequence: CDR1 SGDLS, CDR2 YYNGEE. Trimming removed 4 bases from V and 5 bases from J; junction bases left unmatched: 8. CDR3: CASSPTGLAEETQYF. CDR3 coding DNA: TGTGCCAGCAGCCCCACCGGACTAGCGGAGGAGACCCAGTACTTC.

This clone was picked up one time. The chain couples TRBV4-2 to TRBJ2-3; unclear D gene. Trimming stripped 3 bases from V and 1 base from J, with 14 bases between. The CDR3 totals 16 residues. The germline V gene has CDR1 LGHNA and CDR2 YNFKEQ. CDR3 DNA: TGTGCCAGCAGCCAGCCCCTCCCAGTGGGCACAGATACGCAGTATTTT. Its translation is CASSQPLPVGTDTQYF.

This chain connects TRBV9 to TRBJ2-7; D is possibly TRBD2 (5 bases). V was shortened by 2 bases and J by 1 base, with 10 bases between the two germline ends. The CDR3 is made up of 14 amino acids. Per germline, CDR1 SGDLS and CDR2 YYNGEE. The chain's CDR3 is CASSVGLGSYEQYF. Here the CDR3 DNA reads TGTGCCAGCAGCGTTGGACTTGGATCCTACGAGCAGTACTTC.

This clone was observed a single time. This chain uses TRBV7-9 with TRBJ2-7; 10 nucleotides align to TRBD1. Germline V lookup: CDR1 SEHNR, CDR2 FQNEAQ (reference sequence). V lost 5 bases and J lost 4; bases outside the gene matches: 5. The CDR3 loop spans 14 amino acids. The CDR3 DNA reads TGTGCCAGCAGCAACCGGGACAGGGGATACGAGCAGTACTTC. Translation gives CASSNRDRGYEQYF.

Here the CDR3 DNA reads TGCGCCAGCAGCTTGGTACAGCCAACTAATGAAAAACTGTTTTTT. Protein sequence: CASSLVQPTNEKLFF. The chain recombines TRBV5-1 with TRBJ1-4; D not certain. The CDR3 has 15 residues. Germline V gives CDR1 SGHRS, CDR2 YFSETQ. Trimming left V 0 bases short and J 0 bases short, with 6 bases between.

V gene TRBV7-8 combines with J gene TRBJ1-5; D is undetermined. Germline V gene data show CDR1 as SGHVS and CDR2 as FQNEAQ. The CDR3 contains 14 residues. The V end lost 1 base, the J end lost 4 bases, and 8 bases lay between the germline ends. CDR3 sequence reads: CASSLGSGNQPQHF. The CDR3 DNA reads TGTGCCAGCAGCTTAGGGTCCGGGAATCAGCCCCAGCATTTT.

The gene calls are TRBV2 and TRBJ1-5, with a weak D call TRBD1 (6 bases). The germline CDR1 and CDR2 sequences are SNHLY and FYNNEI. This CDR3 has 14 residues. V was cut by 8 bases and J by 4 bases, with 15 bases left in between. CDR3 region: CASEAEQGNQPQHF. The CDR3 DNA follows: TGTGCCAGCGAGGCCGAGCAGGGGAATCAGCCCCAGCATTTT.

In DNA, the CDR3 is TGTGCCAGCAGCTTAGACGGGGGTGAATACAATGAGCAGTTCTTC. It yields the protein CASSLDGGEYNEQFF. The J gene is TRBJ2-1, the V gene TRBV11-3; possible D gene TRBD2, 6 bases. V was pared by 0 bases and J by 4 bases, with 10 bases between. This CDR3 is built from 15 residues. Per the germline V gene, CDR1 is SGHNT and CDR2 is YENEEA.

The table lists this clone with a few counts. The chain employs TRBV5-5 and TRBJ1-1; 9 positions agree with TRBD1. Per germline, CDR1 SGHKS and CDR2 YYEKEE (reference sequence). After removal of 4 bases from V and 5 bases from J, the junction contained 6 bases not matched to a gene. This CDR3 is built from 14 residues. CDR3 amino acids: CASSRQGVRTEAFF. The CDR3 DNA sequence: TGTGCCAGCAGCCGACAGGGGGTAAGAACTGAAGCTTTCTTT.